Listed below are T cell receptor beta chains from one sample, sequenced in a study of cytomegalovirus exposure and HLA in healthy donors. TCRdb's copy holds only in-frame clones and misses some; the assay was immunoSEQ multiplex PCR. The table has 150,000 to 200,000 clones, about 83% seen once. Sequencing input: PBMCs. The origin of the receptors is a woman in her twenties or thirties in good health and CMV-seropositive. Each CDR3 is given with its conserved first and last residue. The D gene is left open where the match is weak. The size field is filled for only some rows; it gives once, few, many or a size class.

d_gene,j_gene,abundance,v_gene,CDR3nt,CDR3aa
TRBD1,TRBJ1-5,NA,TRBV11-2,TGTGCCAGCAGCCCAGGTGGGACAGGGTATCAGCCCCAGCATTTT,CASSPGGTGYQPQHF
NA,TRBJ2-7,few,TRBV21-1,TGTGCCAGCTCCCACAGGACCTCCTACGAGCAGTACTTC,CASSHRTSYEQYF
TRBD2,TRBJ2-1,NA,TRBV6-5,TGTGCCTCTGGTTTTGGCGGGAGTCTTGATGAGCAGTTCTTC,CASGFGGSLDEQFF
NA,TRBJ1-2,NA,TRBV7-6,TGTGCCAGCAGCTTATGGCGAGGGGGGGATGGCTACACCTTC,CASSLWRGGDGYTF
NA,TRBJ1-1,once,TRBV29-1,TGCAGCGTTGGGGTTGCCAGGGCCCACACTGAAGCTTTCTTT,CSVGVARAHTEAFF
NA,TRBJ2-1,NA,TRBV5-1,TGCGCCAGCAGACTGGGACTCTACAATGAGCAGTTCTTC,CASRLGLYNEQFF
TRBD2,TRBJ2-2,NA,TRBV27,TGTGCCAGCAGTTTGACTAGCGGGAGGGCCGGTGACCGGGAGCTGTTTTTT,CASSLTSGRAGDRELFF
NA,TRBJ1-1,NA,TRBV7-9,TGTGCCAGCACAACCGGCTCTCGACAGGTGTTCTTT,CASTTGSRQVFF
TRBD1,TRBJ2-5,NA,TRBV14,TGTGCCAGAGACAGGGCGGCGACCCAGTACTTC,CARDRAATQYF
NA,TRBJ1-1,NA,TRBV25-1,TGTGCCAGCAGTGAACACTGGGGCCTGAACACTGAAGCTTTCTTT,CASSEHWGLNTEAFF
TRBD1,TRBJ2-7,NA,TRBV6-1,TGTGCCAGCAGTAGAGGACAGGGGTTCTACGAGCAGTACTTC,CASSRGQGFYEQYF
NA,TRBJ2-7,NA,TRBV29-1,TGCAGCGTTGCGCCCGACCTGGGGGGTGTGTCCTACGAGCAGTACTTC,CSVAPDLGGVSYEQYF
NA,TRBJ2-6,NA,TRBV7-9,TGTGCCAGCAGCTTAGGGAGCCCTGGGGCCAACGTCCTGACTTTC,CASSLGSPGANVLTF
TRBD1,TRBJ1-1,NA,TRBV7-8,TGTGCCAGCAGCTTAGACGGGACAGGGGATCTCCTGAACACTGAAGCTTTCTTT,CASSLDGTGDLLNTEAFF
NA,TRBJ2-7,NA,TRBV27,TGTGCCAGCAGTTCGAGGAGCTACGAGCAGTACTTC,CASSSRSYEQYF
TRBD2,TRBJ2-3,NA,TRBV7-6,TGTGCCAGCAGCTTAGGCAGCGGGAGTTTCGGAGATACGCAGTATTTT,CASSLGSGSFGDTQYF
NA,TRBJ1-4,NA,TRBV7-8,TGTGCCAGCAGCAGAACAGGGACCAATGAAAAACTGTTTTTT,CASSRTGTNEKLFF
TRBD1,TRBJ1-5,NA,TRBV27,TGTGCCAGCAGTCCGAGACAGGGAAGGACAGATCAGCCCCAGCATTTT,CASSPRQGRTDQPQHF
NA,TRBJ2-1,NA,TRBV14,TGTGCCAGCAGCCCCGGTATTTACTACAATGAGCAGTTCTTC,CASSPGIYYNEQFF
NA,TRBJ1-2,NA,TRBV10-1,TGCGCCAGCAGTGAACAGGCGTCCTATGGCTACACCTTC,CASSEQASYGYTF
NA,TRBJ1-1,NA,TRBV10-1,TGCGCCAGCAAAAGGGGATTGAACACTGAAGCTTTCTTT,CASKRGLNTEAFF
TRBD1,TRBJ1-2,NA,TRBV4-3,TGCGCCAGCAGCCAAGATCGGACAGGCCTCTATGGCTACACCTTC,CASSQDRTGLYGYTF
NA,TRBJ2-1,few,TRBV9,TGTGCCAGCAGCGTAGCAGCCGGGAGCCGAGAGCAGTTCTTC,CASSVAAGSREQFF
TRBD1,TRBJ2-7,once,TRBV5-6,TGTGCCAGCAGCTTAGGGACAGGGGTCTACGAGCAGTACTTC,CASSLGTGVYEQYF
TRBD1,TRBJ2-1,once,TRBV7-6,TGTGCCAGCAGCTTCTGGACAGGGGGGAATTACAATGAGCAGTTCTTC,CASSFWTGGNYNEQFF
TRBD1,TRBJ1-2,NA,TRBV6-1,TGTGCCAGTACTTCCCTCGGGACAGGGGCCTATGGCTACACCTTC,CASTSLGTGAYGYTF
NA,TRBJ1-1,NA,TRBV6-5,TGTGCCAGCAGGGGGCGTGGGATGAACACTGAAGCTTTCTTT,CASRGRGMNTEAFF
NA,TRBJ2-7,NA,TRBV19,TGTGCCAGTAGTATCCTCTACGAGCAGTACTTC,CASSILYEQYF
NA,TRBJ2-7,NA,TRBV6-1,TGTGCCACGTCGTGCGAGCAGTACTTC,CATSCEQYF
TRBD2,TRBJ2-1,NA,TRBV11-2,TGTGCCAGCAGCTTCCTAGCGGGATTGGGGAATGAGCAGTTCTTC,CASSFLAGLGNEQFF
NA,TRBJ1-5,few,TRBV19,TGTGCCAGTAGTATAAGAGTGGGGGGGGCCGCAGGCCGTCAGCCCCAGCATTTT,CASSIRVGGAAGRQPQHF
TRBD1,TRBJ2-7,NA,TRBV15,TGTGCCACCAGCAGAGAGAGGGGGCCCCCCTACGAGCAGTACTTC,CATSRERGPPYEQYF
NA,TRBJ2-3,NA,TRBV7-9,TGTGCCATTCGTACAGATACGCAGTATTTT,CAIRTDTQYF
TRBD1,TRBJ1-2,NA,TRBV25-1,TGTGCCAGCAGCCTTAGGACAGGGAGCGGCTACACCTTC,CASSLRTGSGYTF
NA,TRBJ2-5,few,TRBV18,TGTGCCAGCTCACCCACCACGGTGCGGATGTACCAAGAGACCCAGTACTTC,CASSPTTVRMYQETQYF
TRBD2,TRBJ2-7,NA,TRBV13,TGTGCCAGCAGCTTAGGCCTGGCGGGGGGCCCCTACGAGCAGTACTTC,CASSLGLAGGPYEQYF
NA,TRBJ1-1,once,TRBV28,TGTGCCAGCAGGAACACCCTGATCACTGAAGCTTTCTTT,CASRNTLITEAFF
TRBD1,TRBJ1-1,NA,TRBV19,TGTGCCAGTAGTATCTTGGACAGGATGAACACTGAAGCTTTCTTT,CASSILDRMNTEAFF
NA,TRBJ1-4,once,TRBV5-1,TGCGCCAGCAGCCCCCCCGGGGGAGTTCGTGAAAAACTGTTTTTT,CASSPPGGVREKLFF
NA,TRBJ2-5,NA,TRBV6-1,TGTGCCAGCAGTCTTAAGCGTGAGACCCAGTACTTC,CASSLKRETQYF
NA,TRBJ2-3,NA,TRBV13,TGTGCCAGCAGCTACCGGTCCTCAGATACGCAGTATTTT,CASSYRSSDTQYF
NA,TRBJ1-2,NA,TRBV6-5,TGTGCCAGCAGTTACTATCTAGGGGGTGGCTACACCTTC,CASSYYLGGGYTF
NA,TRBJ1-1,NA,TRBV9,TGTGCCAGCAGCGTTACCCCCATCGGGAACACTGAAGCTTTCTTT,CASSVTPIGNTEAFF
NA,TRBJ2-1,NA,TRBV7-6,TGTGCCAGCAGCTTATTTCGGAGCTCCTACAATGAGCAGTTCTTC,CASSLFRSSYNEQFF
NA,TRBJ2-7,NA,TRBV6-1,TGTGCCAGTTTCCGGGACAAGACCTACGAGCAGTACTTC,CASFRDKTYEQYF
NA,TRBJ2-2,NA,TRBV5-1,TGCGCCAGCAGCTTGGTCAGGGGCCTTACCGGGGAGCTGTTTTTT,CASSLVRGLTGELFF
TRBD1,TRBJ2-4,NA,TRBV19,TGTGCCAGTAGTTTAAGGGGGCGAATCAATAACATTCAGTACTTC,CASSLRGRINNIQYF
NA,TRBJ2-3,NA,TRBV4-1,TGCGCCAGCAGCCAAGGGCGGAGCACAGATACGCAGTATTTT,CASSQGRSTDTQYF